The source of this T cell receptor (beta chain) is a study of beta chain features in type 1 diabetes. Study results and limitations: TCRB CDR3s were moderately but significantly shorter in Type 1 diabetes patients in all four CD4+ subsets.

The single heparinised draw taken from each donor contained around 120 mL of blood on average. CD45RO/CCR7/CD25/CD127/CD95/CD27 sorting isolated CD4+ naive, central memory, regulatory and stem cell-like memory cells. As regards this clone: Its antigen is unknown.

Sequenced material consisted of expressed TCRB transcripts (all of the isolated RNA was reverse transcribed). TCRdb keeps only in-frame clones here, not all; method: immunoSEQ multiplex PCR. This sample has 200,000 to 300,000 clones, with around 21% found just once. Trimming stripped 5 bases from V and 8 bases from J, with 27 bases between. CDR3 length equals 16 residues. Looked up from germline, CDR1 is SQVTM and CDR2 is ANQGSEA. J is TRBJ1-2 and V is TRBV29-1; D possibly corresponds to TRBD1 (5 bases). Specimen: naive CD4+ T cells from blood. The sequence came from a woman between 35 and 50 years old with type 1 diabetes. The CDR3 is CSVRGTSIPLAGGYTF. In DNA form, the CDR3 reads TGCAGCGTTCGTGGGACTTCGATCCCGTTGGCAGGGGGCTACACCTTC.